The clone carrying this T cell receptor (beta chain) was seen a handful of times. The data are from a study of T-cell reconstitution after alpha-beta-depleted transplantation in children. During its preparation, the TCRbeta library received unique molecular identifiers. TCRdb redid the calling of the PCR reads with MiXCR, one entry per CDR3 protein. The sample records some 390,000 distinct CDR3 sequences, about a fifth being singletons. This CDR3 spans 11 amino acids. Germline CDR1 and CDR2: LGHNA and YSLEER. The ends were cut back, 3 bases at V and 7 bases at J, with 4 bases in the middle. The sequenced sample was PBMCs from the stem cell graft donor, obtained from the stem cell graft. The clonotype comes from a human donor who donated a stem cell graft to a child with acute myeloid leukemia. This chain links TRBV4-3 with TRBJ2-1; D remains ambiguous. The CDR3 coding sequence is TGCGCCAGCAGCCAGTTTAATGAGCAGTTCTTC. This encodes CASSQFNEQFF.